This TCR beta chain comes out of a study of blood T cell repertoires in COVID-19. V shed 4 bases, J shed 5 bases, and the junction held 14 bases outside the gene matches. The germline V gene has CDR1 SGHNT and CDR2 YYREEE (reference sequence). The CDR3 runs 16 residues. The data were produced by immunoSEQ multiplex PCR, yet TCRdb's version contains in-frame clones alone and is incomplete. The table includes some 270,000 clones, over 75% detected once. This rearrangement joins TRBV5-4 to TRBJ2-5; TRBD2 agrees at 7 bases. Sequences were obtained from PBMCs or T cells enriched from blood (not recorded which). The TCR originated in a woman aged 25 to 45 who had recovered from COVID-19. CDR3 sequence reads: CASSLGGWGRGETQYF. CDR3 coding DNA: TGTGCCAGCAGCCTCGGGGGATGGGGGAGGGGTGAGACCCAGTACTTC.